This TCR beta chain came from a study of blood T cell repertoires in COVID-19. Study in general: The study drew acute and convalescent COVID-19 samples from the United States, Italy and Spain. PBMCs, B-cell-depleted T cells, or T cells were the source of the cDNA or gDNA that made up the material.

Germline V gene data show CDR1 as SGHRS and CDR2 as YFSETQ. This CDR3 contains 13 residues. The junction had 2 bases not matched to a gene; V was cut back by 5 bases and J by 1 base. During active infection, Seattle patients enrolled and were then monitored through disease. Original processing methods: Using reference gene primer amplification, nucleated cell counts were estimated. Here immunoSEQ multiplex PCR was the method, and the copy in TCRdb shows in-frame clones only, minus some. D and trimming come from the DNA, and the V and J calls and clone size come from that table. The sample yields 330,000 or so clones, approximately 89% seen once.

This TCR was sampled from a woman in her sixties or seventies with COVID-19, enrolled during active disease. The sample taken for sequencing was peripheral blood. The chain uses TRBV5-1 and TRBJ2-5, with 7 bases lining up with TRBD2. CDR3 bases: TGCGCCAGCAGAGCGGGGCCCCAAGAGACCCAGTACTTC. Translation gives CASRAGPQETQYF. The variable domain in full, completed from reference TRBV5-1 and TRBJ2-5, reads KAGVTQTPRYLIKTRGQQVTLSCSPISGHRSVSWYQQTPGQGLQFLFEYFSETQRNKGNFPGRFSGRQFSNSRSEMNVSTLELGDSALYLCASRAGPQETQYFGPGTRLLVL.